Included here is one T cell receptor beta chain sequence, with context. The antigen remains unidentified. Purified naive CD4+ T cells were depleted of CD25+ Tregs. Whole-study findings and limits: Tumor-infiltrating Treg TCR alpha and beta sequences overlapped most with tumor naive CD4+ T cells, then blood naive. In terms of TCR gene usage, tumor memory CD4+ T cells clustered together with blood and lymph node memory CD4+ cells, as well as with lymph node naive CD4+ cells.

The junction had 5 bases not matched to a gene; V was cut back by 6 bases and J by 2 bases. This CDR3 comprises 14 residues. Semi-nested PCR with Nested Universal Primer A followed constant-region reverse priming of full-length variable regions. TCRdb independently ran MiXCR on the 5' RACE reads; one entry per CDR3 protein. Among about 62,000 distinct CDR3 sequences listed, more than 25% were seen once. Sequenced material: tumor-infiltrating naive CD4+ T cells sorted from the breast tumor. Stated subset: naive CD4+ T cells, CD4+CD45RA+CD25-. This receptor was obtained from a female donor with breast cancer. The chain recombines TRBV12-3 or TRBV12-4 with TRBJ2-5, with 8 bases aligning to TRBD1. CDR3 nucleotide sequence: TGTGCCAGCAGCAAAAGACAGGGGCAAGAGACCCAGTACTTC. Its translation: CASSKRQGQETQYF.